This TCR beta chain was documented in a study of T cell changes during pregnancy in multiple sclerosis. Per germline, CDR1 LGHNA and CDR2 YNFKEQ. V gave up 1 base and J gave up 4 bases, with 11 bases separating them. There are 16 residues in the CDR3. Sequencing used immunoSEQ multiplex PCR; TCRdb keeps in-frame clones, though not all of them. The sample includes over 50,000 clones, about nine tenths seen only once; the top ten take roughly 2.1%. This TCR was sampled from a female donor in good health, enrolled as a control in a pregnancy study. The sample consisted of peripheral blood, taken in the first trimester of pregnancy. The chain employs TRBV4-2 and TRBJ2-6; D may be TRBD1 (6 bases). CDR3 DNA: TGTGCCAGCAGCCAAGGGGGGACAAACGGGGCCAACGTCCTGACTTTC. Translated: CASSQGGTNGANVLTF.